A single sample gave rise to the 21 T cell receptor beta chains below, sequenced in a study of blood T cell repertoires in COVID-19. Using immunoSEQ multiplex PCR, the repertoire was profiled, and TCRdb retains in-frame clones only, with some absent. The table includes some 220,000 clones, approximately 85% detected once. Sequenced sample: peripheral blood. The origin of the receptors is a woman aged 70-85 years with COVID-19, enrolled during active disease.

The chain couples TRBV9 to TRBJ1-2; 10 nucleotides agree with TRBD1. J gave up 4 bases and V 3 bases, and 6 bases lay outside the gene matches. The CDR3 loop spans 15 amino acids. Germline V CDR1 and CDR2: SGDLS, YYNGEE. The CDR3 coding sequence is TGTGCCAGCAGCGAGGGGACAGGGGAATTCTATGGCTACACCTTC. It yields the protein CASSEGTGEFYGYTF. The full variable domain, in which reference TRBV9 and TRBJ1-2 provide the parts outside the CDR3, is DSGVTQTPKHLITATGQRVTLRCSPRSGDLSVYWYQQSLDQGLQFLIQYYNGEERAKGNILERFSAQQFPDLHSELNLSSLELGDSALYFCASSEGTGEFYGYTFGSGTRLTVV.

CDR3 coding DNA: TGTGCCAGCAGTTTATTGTTAGCCCCCGCCTACGAGCAGTACTTC. As protein: CASSLLLAPAYEQYF. The V call is TRBV27, the J call TRBJ2-7, with D unresolved. The CDR3 runs to 15 residues. Germline V gene data show CDR1 as MNHEY and CDR2 as SMNVEV (reference sequence). V was pared by 1 base and J by 2 bases, with 12 bases between.

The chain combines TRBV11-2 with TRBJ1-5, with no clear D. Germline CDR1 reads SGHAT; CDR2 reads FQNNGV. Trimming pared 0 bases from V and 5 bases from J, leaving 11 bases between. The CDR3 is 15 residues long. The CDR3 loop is CASSLDGAEDQPQHF. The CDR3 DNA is TGTGCCAGCAGCTTAGATGGAGCAGAGGATCAGCCCCAGCATTTT.

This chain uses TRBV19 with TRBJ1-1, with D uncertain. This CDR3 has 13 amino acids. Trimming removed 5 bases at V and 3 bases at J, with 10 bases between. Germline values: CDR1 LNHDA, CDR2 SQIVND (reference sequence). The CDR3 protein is CASSFGRDTEAFF. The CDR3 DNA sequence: TGTGCCAGTAGTTTTGGGCGGGACACTGAAGCTTTCTTT.

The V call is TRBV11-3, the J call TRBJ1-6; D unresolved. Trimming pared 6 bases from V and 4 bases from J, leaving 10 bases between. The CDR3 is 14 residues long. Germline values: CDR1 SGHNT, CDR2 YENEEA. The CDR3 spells CASSLLFYNSPLHF. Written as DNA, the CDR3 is TGTGCCAGCAGTCTCCTCTTTTATAATTCACCCCTCCACTTT.

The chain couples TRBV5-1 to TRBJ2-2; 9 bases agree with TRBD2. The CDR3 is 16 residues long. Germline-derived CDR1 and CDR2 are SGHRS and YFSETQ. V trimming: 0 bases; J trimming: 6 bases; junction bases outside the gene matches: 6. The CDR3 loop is CASSLVAGGPPGELFF. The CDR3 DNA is TGCGCCAGCAGCTTGGTTGCGGGGGGGCCTCCCGGGGAGCTGTTTTTT. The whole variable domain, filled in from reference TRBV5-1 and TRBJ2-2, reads KAGVTQTPRYLIKTRGQQVTLSCSPISGHRSVSWYQQTPGQGLQFLFEYFSETQRNKGNFPGRFSGRQFSNSRSEMNVSTLELGDSALYLCASSLVAGGPPGELFFGEGSRLTVL.

The CDR3 region is CASSTGTAATNEKLFF. The CDR3, as DNA: TGTGCCAGCTCTACGGGGACTGCTGCAACTAATGAAAAACTGTTTTTT. The chain combines TRBV18 with TRBJ1-4; perhaps TRBD1 as D (5 bases). The ends were cut back, 6 bases at V and 0 bases at J, with 14 bases in the middle. The CDR3 sequence is 16 residues long. In germline, CDR1 is KGHSH, CDR2 LQKENI.

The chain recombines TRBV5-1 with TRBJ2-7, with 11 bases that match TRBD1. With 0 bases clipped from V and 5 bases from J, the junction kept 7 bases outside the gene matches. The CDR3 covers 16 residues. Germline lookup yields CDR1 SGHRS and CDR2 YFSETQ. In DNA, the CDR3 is TGCGCCAGCAGCTTGGGGGACAGGGGGAATTTCCACGAGCAGTACTTC. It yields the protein CASSLGDRGNFHEQYF.

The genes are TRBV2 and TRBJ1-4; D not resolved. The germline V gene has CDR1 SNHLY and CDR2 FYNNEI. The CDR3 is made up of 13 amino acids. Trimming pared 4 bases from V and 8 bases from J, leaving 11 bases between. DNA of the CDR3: TGTGCCAGCAGTGTGGGTGGAGGGGAAAAACTGTTTTTT. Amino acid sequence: CASSVGGGEKLFF. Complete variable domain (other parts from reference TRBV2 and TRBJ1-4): EPEVTQTPSHQVTQMGQEVILRCVPISNHLYFYWYRQILGQKVEFLVSFYNNEISEKSEIFDDQFSVERPDGSNFTLKIRSTKLEDSAMYFCASSVGGGEKLFFGSGTQLSVL.

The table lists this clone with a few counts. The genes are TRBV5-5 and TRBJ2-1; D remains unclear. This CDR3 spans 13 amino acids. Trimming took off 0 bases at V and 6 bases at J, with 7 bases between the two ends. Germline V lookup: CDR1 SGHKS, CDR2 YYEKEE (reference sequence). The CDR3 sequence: CASSLVPSNEQFF. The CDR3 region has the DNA TGTGCCAGCAGCTTGGTTCCCTCCAATGAGCAGTTCTTC.

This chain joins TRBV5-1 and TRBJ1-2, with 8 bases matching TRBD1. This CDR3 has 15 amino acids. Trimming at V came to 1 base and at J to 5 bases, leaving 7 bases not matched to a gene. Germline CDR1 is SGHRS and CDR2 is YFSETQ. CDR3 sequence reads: CASSLQGAPGYGYTF. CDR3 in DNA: TGCGCCAGCAGCTTGCAGGGGGCACCTGGTTATGGCTACACCTTC. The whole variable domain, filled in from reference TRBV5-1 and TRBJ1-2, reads KAGVTQTPRYLIKTRGQQVTLSCSPISGHRSVSWYQQTPGQGLQFLFEYFSETQRNKGNFPGRFSGRQFSNSRSEMNVSTLELGDSALYLCASSLQGAPGYGYTFGSGTRLTVV.

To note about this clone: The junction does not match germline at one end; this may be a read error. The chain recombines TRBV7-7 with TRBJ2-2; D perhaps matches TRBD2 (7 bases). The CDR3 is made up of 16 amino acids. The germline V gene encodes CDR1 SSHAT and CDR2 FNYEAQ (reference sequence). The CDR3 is CASSPKGRGDTGELFF. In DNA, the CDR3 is TGTGCTAGCAGCCCCAAAGGGAGGGGGGACACCGGGGAGCTGTTTTTT. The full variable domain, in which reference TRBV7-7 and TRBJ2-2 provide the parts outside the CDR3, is GAGVSQSPRYKVTKRGQDVTLRCDPISSHATLYWYQQALGQGPEFLTYFNYEAQPDKSGLPSDRFSAERPEGSISTLTIQRTEQRDSAMYRCASSPKGRGDTGELFFGEGSRLTVL.

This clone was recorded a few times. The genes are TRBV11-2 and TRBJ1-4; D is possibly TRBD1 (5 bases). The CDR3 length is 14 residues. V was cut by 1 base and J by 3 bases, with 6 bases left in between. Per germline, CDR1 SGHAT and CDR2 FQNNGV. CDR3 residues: CASSLAQANEKLFF. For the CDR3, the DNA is TGTGCCAGCAGCTTAGCACAGGCTAATGAAAAACTGTTTTTT.

For the CDR3, the DNA is TGTGCCAGTAGCCCTCCACCGGACAGGGATGGCGGCTACACCTTC. Protein sequence: CASSPPPDRDGGYTF. The V and J genes are TRBV19 and TRBJ1-2; 8 bases line up with TRBD1. Looked up from germline, CDR1 is LNHDA and CDR2 is SQIVND (reference sequence). The CDR3 covers 15 residues. V lost 6 bases to trimming and J lost 8 bases; unmatched junction nucleotides: 14.

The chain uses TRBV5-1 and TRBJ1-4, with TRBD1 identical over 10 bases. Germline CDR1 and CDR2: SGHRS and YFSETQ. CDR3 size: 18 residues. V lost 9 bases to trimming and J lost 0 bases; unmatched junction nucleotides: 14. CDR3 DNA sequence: TGCGCCACCAAGAGCGGGACAGGGGCAGGGGCAACTAATGAAAAACTGTTTTTT. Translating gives CATKSGTGAGATNEKLFF.

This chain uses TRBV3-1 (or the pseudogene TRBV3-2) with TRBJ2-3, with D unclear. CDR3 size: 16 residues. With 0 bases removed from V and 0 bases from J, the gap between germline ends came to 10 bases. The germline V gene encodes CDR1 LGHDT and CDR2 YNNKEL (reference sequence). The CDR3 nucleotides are TGTGCCAGCAGCCAAGATTTGGCGGAAAGCACAGATACGCAGTATTTT. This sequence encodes CASSQDLAESTDTQYF.

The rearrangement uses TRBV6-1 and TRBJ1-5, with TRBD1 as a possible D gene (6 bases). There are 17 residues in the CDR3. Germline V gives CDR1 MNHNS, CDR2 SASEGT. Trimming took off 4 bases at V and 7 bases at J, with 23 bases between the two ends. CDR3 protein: CASSGYSGQGQDQPQHF. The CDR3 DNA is TGTGCCAGCAGTGGTTACTCTGGCCAGGGGCAAGACCAGCCCCAGCATTTT.

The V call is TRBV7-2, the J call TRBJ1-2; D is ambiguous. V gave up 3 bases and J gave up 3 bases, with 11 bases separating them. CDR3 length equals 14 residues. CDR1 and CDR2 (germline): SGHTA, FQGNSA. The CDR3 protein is CASSLSGSYYGYTF. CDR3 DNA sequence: TGTGCCAGCAGCTTGTCGGGGAGTTACTATGGCTACACCTTC.

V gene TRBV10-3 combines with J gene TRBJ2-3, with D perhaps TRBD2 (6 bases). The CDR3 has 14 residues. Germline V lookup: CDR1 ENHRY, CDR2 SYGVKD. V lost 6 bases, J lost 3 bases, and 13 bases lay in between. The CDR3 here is CAIRDMAGTDTQYF. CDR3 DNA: TGTGCCATCAGGGACATGGCGGGGACAGATACGCAGTATTTT.

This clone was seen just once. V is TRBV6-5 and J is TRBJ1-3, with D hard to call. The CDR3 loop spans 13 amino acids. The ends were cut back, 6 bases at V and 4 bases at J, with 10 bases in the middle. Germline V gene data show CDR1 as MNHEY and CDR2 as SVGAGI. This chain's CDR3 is CASSALVGNTIYF. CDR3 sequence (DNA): TGTGCCAGCAGCGCGCTAGTGGGAAACACCATATATTTT.

CDR3 DNA: TGTGCCAGCAGCCTCAGGGGGAACACTGAAGCTTTCTTT. Amino acid sequence: CASSLRGNTEAFF. The gene calls are TRBV13 and TRBJ1-1; the D gene is possibly TRBD1 (6 bases). This CDR3 has 13 amino acids. The V end lost 5 bases, the J end lost 1 base, and 8 bases lay between the germline ends. In germline, CDR1 is PRHDT, CDR2 FYEKMQ (reference sequence).